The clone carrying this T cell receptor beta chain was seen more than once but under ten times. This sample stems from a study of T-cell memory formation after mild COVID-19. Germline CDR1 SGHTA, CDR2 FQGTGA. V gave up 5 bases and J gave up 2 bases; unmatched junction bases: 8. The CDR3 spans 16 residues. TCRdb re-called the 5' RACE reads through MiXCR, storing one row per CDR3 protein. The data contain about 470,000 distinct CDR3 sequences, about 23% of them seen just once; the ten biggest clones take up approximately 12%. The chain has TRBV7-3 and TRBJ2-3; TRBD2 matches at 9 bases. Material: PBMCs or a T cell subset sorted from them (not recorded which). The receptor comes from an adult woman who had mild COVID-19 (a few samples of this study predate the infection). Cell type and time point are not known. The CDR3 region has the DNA TGTGCCAGCAGCCCCCAGGGACTAGCCAACACAGATACGCAGTATTTT. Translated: CASSPQGLANTDTQYF.